These T cell receptor beta chains were read from a single sample in a study of beta chain features in type 1 diabetes. TCRdb keeps only in-frame clones here, not all; method: immunoSEQ multiplex PCR. The table includes roughly 160,000 clones, roughly 7.1% detected once. What was sequenced was central memory CD4+ T cells from blood. The source of these receptors is a woman aged 40 to 50 with type 1 diabetes. Both conserved end residues are part of each CDR3. A D gene is named only where the DNA matches it firmly. The size of a clone is reported for some rows only, either as once, few or many, or as a class for expanded clones.

TRBJ1-5,TRBV29-1,TRBD1,-,CSAKTGADQPQHF,TGCAGCGCCAAGACAGGGGCGGATCAGCCCCAGCATTTT
TRBJ1-1,TRBV9,-,few,CASSVVFSSNTEAFF,TGTGCCAGCAGCGTAGTGTTCTCCTCGAACACTGAAGCTTTCTTT
TRBJ2-7,TRBV27,TRBD1,-,CASSLMGQSYEQYF,TGTGCCAGCAGTTTGATGGGACAGAGCTACGAGCAGTACTTC
TRBJ2-7,TRBV11-3,TRBD2,-,CASSGTSGSEQYF,TGTGCCAGCTCTGGGACTAGCGGGAGCGAGCAGTACTTC
TRBJ2-1,TRBV28,TRBD1,-,CASIIGQGAYNEQFF,TGTGCCAGCATTATTGGACAGGGCGCTTACAATGAGCAGTTCTTC
TRBJ2-2,TRBV6-6,-,few,CASSYIRDQPGELFF,TGTGCCAGCAGTTACATTCGGGATCAACCCGGGGAGCTGTTTTTT
TRBJ1-5,TRBV7-2,TRBD1,-,CASSSTGGDQPQHF,TGTGCCAGCAGCTCGACAGGGGGTGATCAGCCCCAGCATTTT
TRBJ1-1,TRBV7-8,TRBD1,few,CASSLSDRGNTEAFF,TGTGCCAGCAGCTTATCCGACAGGGGAAACACTGAAGCTTTCTTT
TRBJ1-1,TRBV27,TRBD1,-,CASSRDRGQGMTEAFF,TGTGCCAGCTCCCGGGACAGGGGACAGGGGATGACTGAAGCTTTCTTT
TRBJ1-1,TRBV9,-,few,CASSVEEYTEAFF,TGTGCCAGCAGCGTAGAGGAGTACACTGAAGCTTTCTTT
TRBJ1-5,TRBV6-5,TRBD1,few,CASRPGQGFKPQHF,TGTGCCAGCAGACCGGGACAGGGGTTCAAGCCCCAGCATTTT
TRBJ1-2,TRBV7-8,TRBD1,-,CASSPRDRGEGGYTF,TGTGCCAGCAGCCCCCGGGACAGGGGAGAGGGTGGCTACACCTTC
TRBJ2-7,TRBV6-5,-,-,CASGQGGLADYEQYF,TGTGCCAGCGGACAGGGGGGACTAGCGGACTACGAGCAGTACTTC
TRBJ2-3,TRBV5-1,TRBD2,few,CASSLGLPGGTDTQYF,TGCGCCAGCAGCTTGGGGCTGCCGGGGGGGACAGATACGCAGTATTTT
TRBJ1-2,TRBV9,-,few,CASSQTTGFDGYTF,TGTGCCAGCAGCCAAACTACAGGGTTTGATGGCTACACCTTC
TRBJ2-2,TRBV30,-,-,CAWRTGNTGELFF,TGTGCCTGGAGGACAGGGAACACCGGGGAGCTGTTTTTT
TRBJ2-1,TRBV5-1,-,few,CASSSVLGDLEQFF,TGCGCCAGCTCCTCGGTACTAGGAGACCTAGAGCAGTTCTTC
TRBJ2-3,TRBV7-2,TRBD2,few,CASSPGLAPNTQYF,TGTGCCAGCAGCCCAGGACTAGCGCCAAATACGCAGTATTTT
TRBJ2-7,TRBV19,TRBD2,-,CASSVGRGDGEQYF,TGTGCCAGTAGTGTCGGGAGGGGAGATGGCGAGCAGTACTTC
TRBJ1-2,TRBV28,-,few,CASSLPLANYGYTF,TGTGCCAGCAGTTTACCATTAGCTAACTATGGCTACACCTTC
TRBJ1-4,TRBV2,-,few,CASTPGEKLFF,TGTGCCAGCACCCCGGGGGAAAAACTGTTTTTT
TRBJ2-5,TRBV11-2,TRBD1,few,CASSPRQGRGAETQYF,TGTGCCAGCAGCCCCCGACAGGGCAGGGGAGCAGAGACCCAGTACTTC
TRBJ1-1,TRBV28,-,-,CASSSLTVTTEAFF,TGTGCCAGCAGTTCCCTGACAGTCACCACTGAAGCTTTCTTT
TRBJ1-5,TRBV9,-,-,CASSVDARQPQHF,TGTGCCAGCAGCGTAGATGCGAGGCAGCCCCAGCATTTT
TRBJ1-4,TRBV5-1,TRBD1,few,CASSLGDSRLFF,TGCGCCAGCAGCTTAGGGGACAGTCGACTGTTTTTT
TRBJ1-2,TRBV10-3,-,few,CAISENGQGYGYTF,TGTGCCATCAGTGAGAATGGGCAGGGGTATGGCTACACCTTC
TRBJ2-7,TRBV6-5,-,few,CASSFGRGFSYEQYF,TGTGCCAGCAGTTTTGGCAGGGGATTCTCCTACGAGCAGTACTTC
TRBJ1-6,TRBV6-5,TRBD1,few,CASSSGTGYDNSPLHF,TGTGCCAGCAGTTCGGGGACAGGGTATGATAATTCACCCCTCCACTTT
TRBJ1-5,TRBV25-1,TRBD1,-,CASSESRGNQPQHF,TGTGCCAGCAGTGAAAGCAGGGGGAATCAGCCCCAGCATTTT
TRBJ1-5,TRBV30,-,many,CAWSREGHQPQHF,TGTGCCTGGAGTCGGGAAGGACATCAGCCCCAGCATTTT
TRBJ1-5,TRBV28,-,-,CASSSHTGRGNQPQHF,TGTGCCAGCAGTTCCCACACAGGGAGAGGCAATCAGCCCCAGCATTTT
TRBJ2-7,TRBV11-2,-,-,CASVFGYEQYF,TGTGCCAGCGTGTTCGGCTACGAGCAGTACTTC
TRBJ1-6,TRBV6-6,TRBD1,-,CASSMVQGAESPLHF,TGTGCCAGCTCCATGGTACAGGGGGCAGAGTCACCCCTCCACTTT
TRBJ2-5,TRBV18,-,few,CASSSSGETQYF,TGTGCCAGCTCATCGTCGGGGGAGACCCAGTACTTC
TRBJ1-5,TRBV19,-,many,CASSPTAGSNQPQHF,TGTGCCAGTAGTCCGACGGCAGGGAGCAATCAGCCCCAGCATTTT
TRBJ1-3,TRBV5-1,-,few,CASSLGHTGNTIYF,TGCGCCAGCAGCTTGGGACACACTGGAAACACCATATATTTT
TRBJ2-6,TRBV4-2,-,few,CASSQSGGAAGANVLTF,TGTGCCAGCAGCCAATCTGGGGGGGCGGCTGGGGCCAACGTCCTGACTTTC
TRBJ2-2,TRBV18,-,few,CASSPWADGELFF,TGTGCCAGCTCACCATGGGCAGACGGGGAGCTGTTTTTT
TRBJ2-2,TRBV29-1,TRBD2,-,CSVTSGRTDGELFF,TGCAGCGTGACTAGCGGGAGAACGGACGGGGAGCTGTTTTTT
TRBJ1-1,TRBV7-9,-,-,CASSLVQGSAEAFF,TGTGCCAGCAGCTTAGTTCAGGGGAGCGCTGAAGCTTTCTTT
TRBJ2-1,TRBV7-9,TRBD1,-,CASSPNRGIMDEQFF,TGTGCCAGCAGCCCCAACAGGGGTATAATGGATGAGCAGTTCTTC
TRBJ1-4,TRBV5-4,-,few,CASSHSTTNEKLFF,TGTGCCAGCAGCCACTCTACAACTAATGAAAAACTGTTTTTT